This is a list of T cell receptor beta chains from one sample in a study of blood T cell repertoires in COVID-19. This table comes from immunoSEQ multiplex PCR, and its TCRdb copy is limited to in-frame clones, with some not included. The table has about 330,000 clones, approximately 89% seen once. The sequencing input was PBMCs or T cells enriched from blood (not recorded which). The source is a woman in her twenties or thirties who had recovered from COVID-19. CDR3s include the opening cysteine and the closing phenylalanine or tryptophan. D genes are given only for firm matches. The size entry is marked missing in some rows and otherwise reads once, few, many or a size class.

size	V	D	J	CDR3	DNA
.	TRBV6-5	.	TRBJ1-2	CASSSTTASGGYTF	TGTGCCAGCAGTTCCACGACGGCATCGGGTGGCTACACCTTC
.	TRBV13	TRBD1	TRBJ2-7	CASSSDRVVPYEQYF	TGTGCCAGCAGCTCGGACAGGGTAGTCCCCTACGAGCAGTACTTC
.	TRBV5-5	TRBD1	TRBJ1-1	CASSQNTGGTEAFF	TGTGCCAGCAGCCAGAATACAGGGGGCACTGAAGCTTTCTTT
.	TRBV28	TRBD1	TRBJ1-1	CASSWGQGRTTEAFF	TGTGCCAGCAGCTGGGGACAGGGGCGTACCACTGAAGCTTTCTTT
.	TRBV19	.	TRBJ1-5	CASQWYSNQPQHF	TGTGCCAGTCAGTGGTATAGCAATCAGCCCCAGCATTTT
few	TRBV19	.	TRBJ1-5	CASSTRGNSNQPQHF	TGTGCCAGTAGTACCAGGGGCAATAGCAATCAGCCCCAGCATTTT
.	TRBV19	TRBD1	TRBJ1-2	CASGLDRANYGYTF	TGTGCCAGTGGGCTCGACAGGGCTAACTATGGCTACACCTTC
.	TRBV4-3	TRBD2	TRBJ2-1	CASSQDPAGGGRNEQFF	TGCGCCAGCAGCCAAGATCCCGCCGGGGGGGGCCGCAATGAGCAGTTCTTC
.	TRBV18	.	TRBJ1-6	CASSPRVANNSPLHF	TGTGCCAGCTCACCAAGGGTAGCGAATAATTCACCCCTCCACTTT
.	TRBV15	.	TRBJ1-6	CATSRDPGQSPLHF	TGTGCCACCAGCAGAGATCCAGGGCAGTCACCCCTCCACTTT
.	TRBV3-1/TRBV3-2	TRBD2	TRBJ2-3	CASSQGLAGGTSTQYF	TGTGCCAGCAGCCAAGGACTAGCGGGGGGGACGAGTACGCAGTATTTT
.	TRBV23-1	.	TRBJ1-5	CASSQCRRGNQPQHF	TGCGCCAGCAGTCAATGTCGGCGGGGAAATCAGCCCCAGCATTTT
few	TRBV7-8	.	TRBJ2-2	CASSGRGGLNTGELFF	TGTGCCAGCAGCGGACGAGGCGGGTTGAACACCGGGGAGCTGTTTTTT
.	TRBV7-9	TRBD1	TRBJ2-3	CASSLHGQGTLDTQYF	TGTGCCAGCAGCTTACATGGACAGGGGACTCTTGATACGCAGTATTTT
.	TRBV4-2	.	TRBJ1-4	CASSQEEAQGEKLFF	TGTGCCAGCAGCCAAGAGGAGGCACAGGGTGAAAAACTGTTTTTT
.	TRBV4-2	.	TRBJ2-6	CASSQGFRGSGANVLTF	TGTGCCAGCAGCCAGGGTTTCAGGGGCTCTGGGGCCAACGTCCTGACTTTC
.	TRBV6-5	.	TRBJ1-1	CASTPRGGMNTEAFF	TGTGCCAGCACCCCCCGGGGAGGGATGAACACTGAAGCTTTCTTT
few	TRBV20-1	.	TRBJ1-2	CSASGGGTVNWDYGYTF	TGCAGTGCTAGTGGGGGAGGGACGGTCAACTGGGACTATGGCTACACCTTC
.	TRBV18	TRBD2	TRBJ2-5	CASHPRLAETQYF	TGTGCCAGCCACCCGCGACTAGCGGAGACCCAGTACTTC
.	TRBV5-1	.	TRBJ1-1	CASSFTHRVTEAFF	TGCGCCAGCAGCTTCACCCACAGGGTCACTGAAGCTTTCTTT
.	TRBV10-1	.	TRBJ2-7	CASSPQISYEQYF	TGCGCCAGCAGCCCTCAGATCTCGTACGAGCAGTACTTC
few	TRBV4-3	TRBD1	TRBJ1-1	CASSQDWTGGPNTEAFF	TGCGCCAGCAGCCAAGATTGGACAGGGGGACCGAACACTGAAGCTTTCTTT
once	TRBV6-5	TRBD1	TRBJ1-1	CASSYSRTGVGTEAFF	TGTGCCAGCAGTTACTCTCGTACAGGGGTGGGCACTGAAGCTTTCTTT
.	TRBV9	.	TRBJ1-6	CASSAYGLQVYNSPLHF	TGTGCCAGCAGCGCCTACGGGTTACAGGTGTATAATTCACCCCTCCACTTT
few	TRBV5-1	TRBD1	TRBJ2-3	CASSPSFTGDAQYF	TGCGCCAGCAGCCCGAGCTTTACAGGGGACGCCCAGTATTTT
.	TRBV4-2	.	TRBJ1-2	CASSQVREANYGYTF	TGTGCCAGCAGCCAAGTGAGGGAGGCCAACTATGGCTACACCTTC
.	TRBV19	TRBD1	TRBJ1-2	CASGQGIYGYTF	TGTGCCAGCGGACAGGGTATCTATGGCTACACCTTC
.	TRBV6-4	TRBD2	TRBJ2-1	CASRVQAGGRGEQFF	TGTGCCAGCAGGGTACAAGCGGGGGGGCGCGGTGAGCAGTTCTTC
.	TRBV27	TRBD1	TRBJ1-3	CASSSGQLLSGNTIYF	TGTGCCAGCAGTTCGGGACAGTTGTTGTCAGGAAACACCATATATTTT
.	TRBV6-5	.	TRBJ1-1	CASSWRQENTEAFF	TGTGCCAGCAGTTGGCGACAGGAGAACACTGAAGCTTTCTTT
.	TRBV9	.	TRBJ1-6	CASSEGQNSPLHF	TGTGCCAGCAGCGAAGGACAGAATTCACCCCTCCACTTT
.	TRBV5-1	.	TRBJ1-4	CASSTTGSANEKLFF	TGCGCCAGCAGCACAACAGGGTCGGCTAATGAAAAACTGTTTTTT
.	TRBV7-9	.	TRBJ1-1	CASSLAGRVAEAFF	TGTGCCAGCAGCTTAGCGGGCAGGGTAGCTGAAGCTTTCTTT
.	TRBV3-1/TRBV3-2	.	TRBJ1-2	CASSPRRDRGYTF	TGTGCCAGCAGTCCCCGGCGGGACCGCGGCTACACCTTC
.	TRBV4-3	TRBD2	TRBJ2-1	CASSQETSGYNEQFF	TGCGCCAGCAGCCAAGAGACTAGCGGATACAATGAGCAGTTCTTC
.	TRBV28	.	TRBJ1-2	CASSLYLTNYGYTF	TGTGCCAGCAGTTTATATCTTACTAACTATGGCTACACCTTC
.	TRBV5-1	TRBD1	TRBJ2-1	CASSWGTVYNEQFF	TGCGCCAGCAGCTGGGGGACAGTATACAATGAGCAGTTCTTC
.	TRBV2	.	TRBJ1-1	CASSAGGTEAFF	TGTGCCAGCAGTGCGGGTGGCACTGAAGCTTTCTTT